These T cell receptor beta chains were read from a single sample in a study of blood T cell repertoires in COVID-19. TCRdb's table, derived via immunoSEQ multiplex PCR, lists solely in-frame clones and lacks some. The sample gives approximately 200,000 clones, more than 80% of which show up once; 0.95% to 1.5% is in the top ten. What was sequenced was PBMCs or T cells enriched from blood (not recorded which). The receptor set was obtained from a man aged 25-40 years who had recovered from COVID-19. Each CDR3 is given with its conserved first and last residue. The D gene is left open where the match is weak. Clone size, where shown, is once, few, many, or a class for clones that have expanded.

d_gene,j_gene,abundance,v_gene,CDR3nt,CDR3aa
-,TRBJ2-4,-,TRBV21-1,TGTGCCAGCAGCAAAGAGGTCCACGGGACCAAAAACATTCAGTACTTC,CASSKEVHGTKNIQYF
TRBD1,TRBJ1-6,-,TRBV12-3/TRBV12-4,TGTGCCAGCAGCAGGGACAGGAATTCACCCCTCCACTTT,CASSRDRNSPLHF
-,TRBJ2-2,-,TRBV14,TGTGCCAGCAGCCCACAGACGAACACCGGGGAGCTGTTTTTT,CASSPQTNTGELFF
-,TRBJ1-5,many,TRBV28,TGTGCCAGCAGTTTCCCCCCGAGGGTGAGGAGCAATCAGCCCCAGCATTTT,CASSFPPRVRSNQPQHF
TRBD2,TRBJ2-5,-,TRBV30,TGTGCCTGGGGGCGGGCTAGCGGGAGTGAGACCCAGTACTTC,CAWGRASGSETQYF
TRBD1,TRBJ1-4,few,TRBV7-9,TGTGCCAGCAGCTTAGTACAGGGGGCAACAACTAATGAAAAACTGTTTTTT,CASSLVQGATTNEKLFF
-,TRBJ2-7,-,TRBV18,TGTGCCAGCTCGCCGCCGGGGGACGAGCAGTACTTC,CASSPPGDEQYF
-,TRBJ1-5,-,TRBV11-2,TGTGCCAGCAGCTTAGATACGGATCAGCCCCAGCATTTT,CASSLDTDQPQHF
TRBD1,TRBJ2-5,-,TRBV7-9,TGTGCCAGCAGGGGGGACAGGGGGCAGCAAGAGACCCAGTACTTC,CASRGDRGQQETQYF
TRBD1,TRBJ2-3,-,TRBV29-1,TGCAGCGTCCCCACAGGGGGCACAGATACGCAGTATTTT,CSVPTGGTDTQYF
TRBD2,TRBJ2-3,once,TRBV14,TGTGCCAGCAGCCAAGAAGTGGGACTAGCGGGGATCACAGATACGCAGTATTTT,CASSQEVGLAGITDTQYF
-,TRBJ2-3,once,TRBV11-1,TGTGCCAGCAGGTTTACAGGGTCTAGCACAGATACGCAGTATTTT,CASRFTGSSTDTQYF
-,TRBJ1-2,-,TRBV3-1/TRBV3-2,TGTGCCAGCAGCCCCCCATCCGGGAGCTATGGCTACACCTTC,CASSPPSGSYGYTF
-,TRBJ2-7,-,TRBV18,TGTGCCAGCTCACCGACGGCCCCACTTGCGCGGGGCTTCTCCTACGAGCAGTACTTC,CASSPTAPLARGFSYEQYF
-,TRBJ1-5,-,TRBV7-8,TGTGCCAGCAGCTTAACCAGGATTAGCAATCAGCCCCAGCATTTT,CASSLTRISNQPQHF
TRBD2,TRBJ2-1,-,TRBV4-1,TGCGCCAGCAGCCAAGCTCGGATACTTACGGGCGGGGGCTCCTACAATGAGCAGTTCTTC,CASSQARILTGGGSYNEQFF
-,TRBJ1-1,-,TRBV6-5,TGTGCCAGCAGTTATTCGACAGGAATGAACACTGAAGCTTTCTTT,CASSYSTGMNTEAFF
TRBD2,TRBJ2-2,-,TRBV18,TGTGCCAGCTCACCACTTCCCCCGGGGGGGGGACTAGCGGACAAGAACACCGGGGAGCTGTTTTTT,CASSPLPPGGGLADKNTGELFF
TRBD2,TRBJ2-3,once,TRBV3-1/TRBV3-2,TGTGCCAGCAGCGGCCCACTAGCGGGAATCACAGATACGCAGTATTTT,CASSGPLAGITDTQYF
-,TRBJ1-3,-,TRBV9,TGTGCCAGCAGCGTAGCAAGGGGGGGAAACACCATATATTTT,CASSVARGGNTIYF
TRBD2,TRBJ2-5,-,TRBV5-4,TGTGCCAGCAGCTTAAGCGGGATGGGGACCCAGTACTTC,CASSLSGMGTQYF
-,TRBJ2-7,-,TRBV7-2,TGTGCCAGCGGGTCCTCTAGCGTTCGGTTGGAGCAGTACTTC,CASGSSSVRLEQYF
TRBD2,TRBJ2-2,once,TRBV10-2,TGCGCCAGCGGGCTAGCGGGGAACACCGGGGAGCTGTTTTTT,CASGLAGNTGELFF
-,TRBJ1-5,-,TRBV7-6,TGTGCCAGCAGTTCTACAGCAGTGGGCAATCAGCCCCAGCATTTT,CASSSTAVGNQPQHF
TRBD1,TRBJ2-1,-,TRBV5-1,TGCGCCAGCTACCGGGACAGGGTCATCAATGAGCAGTTCTTC,CASYRDRVINEQFF
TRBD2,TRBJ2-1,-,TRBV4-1,TGCGCCAGCAGCCCAGGATTCCCGACTAGCGGGAGGGCCGAGGGAAATGAGCAGTTCTTC,CASSPGFPTSGRAEGNEQFF
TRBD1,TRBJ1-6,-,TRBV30,TGTGCCTGGACCCTGGGACAGAAAAATTCACCCCTCCACTTT,CAWTLGQKNSPLHF
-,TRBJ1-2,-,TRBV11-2,TGTGCCAGCAGCCGGCTACAAACAGGGTGGGGCTACACCTTC,CASSRLQTGWGYTF
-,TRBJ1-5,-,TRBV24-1,TGTGCCACCAGTGATTCGAAACTCTATAGCAATCAGCCCCAGCATTTT,CATSDSKLYSNQPQHF
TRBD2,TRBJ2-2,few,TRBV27,TGTGCCAGCAGTCCCCGGGGGGCGAACACCGGGGAGCTGTTTTTT,CASSPRGANTGELFF
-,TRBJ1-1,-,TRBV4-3,TGCGCCAGCAGCCAAGGGACTGACACTGAAGCTTTCTTT,CASSQGTDTEAFF
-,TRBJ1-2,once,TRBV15,TGTGCCACCAGCAGAGATCTTACAGGCCGGAACTATGGCTACACCTTC,CATSRDLTGRNYGYTF
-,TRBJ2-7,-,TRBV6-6,TGTGCCAGCAGTTACGGGACTCGAGACCCACCCTACGAGCAGTACTTC,CASSYGTRDPPYEQYF
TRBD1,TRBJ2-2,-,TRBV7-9,TGTGCCAGCAGCTTACCCCGGGACAGGGGGACCGGGGAGCTGTTTTTT,CASSLPRDRGTGELFF
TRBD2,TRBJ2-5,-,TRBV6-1,TGTGCCAGCAGTGACTTAGCGGGGGGGCGGCAAGAGACCCAGTACTTC,CASSDLAGGRQETQYF
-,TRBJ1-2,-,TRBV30,TGTGCCTGGGCGGACAGTGGCTACACCTTC,CAWADSGYTF